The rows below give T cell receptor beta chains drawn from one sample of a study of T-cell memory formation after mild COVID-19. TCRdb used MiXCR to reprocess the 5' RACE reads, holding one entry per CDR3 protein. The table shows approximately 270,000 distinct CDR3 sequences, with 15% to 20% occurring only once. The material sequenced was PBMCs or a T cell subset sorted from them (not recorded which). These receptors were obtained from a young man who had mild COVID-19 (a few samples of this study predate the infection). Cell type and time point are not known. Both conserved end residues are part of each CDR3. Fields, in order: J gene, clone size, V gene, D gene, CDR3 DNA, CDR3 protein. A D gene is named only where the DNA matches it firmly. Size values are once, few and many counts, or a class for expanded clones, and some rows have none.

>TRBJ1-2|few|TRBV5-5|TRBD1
TGTGCCAGCAGCTTGGCACAGGGGAGCAATGGCTACACCTTC
CASSLAQGSNGYTF
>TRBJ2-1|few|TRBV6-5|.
TGTGCCAGCAGTTTATTAGCGGTGGGGAATGAGCAGTTCTTC
CASSLLAVGNEQFF
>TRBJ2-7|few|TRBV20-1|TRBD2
TGCAGTGCTAGCCCTGTAGCGGCTAGCGGGGGCCTAGGTGGGGGCTACGAGCAGTACTTC
CSASPVAASGGLGGGYEQYF
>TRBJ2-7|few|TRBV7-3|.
TGTGCCAGCAGCTCAAGGACCAAAGCAACCCCCTACGAGCAGTACTTC
CASSSRTKATPYEQYF
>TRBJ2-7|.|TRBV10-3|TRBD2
TGTGCCATCGGGGGACTAGCTGACTCCTACGAGCAGTACTTC
CAIGGLADSYEQYF
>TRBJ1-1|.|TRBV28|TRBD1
TGTGCCAGCAGTCACAGGGGGCCCACTGAAGCTTTCTTT
CASSHRGPTEAFF
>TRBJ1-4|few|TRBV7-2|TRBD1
TGTGCCAGCAGCCTCGACAGGGGCCGCAGGGAACTGTTTTTT
CASSLDRGRRELFF
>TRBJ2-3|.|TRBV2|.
TGTGCCAGCGCCGGGGCGCGGGGAGATACGCAGTATTTT
CASAGARGDTQYF
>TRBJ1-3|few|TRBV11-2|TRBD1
TGTGCCAGCAGACCTACAGGGGCTGGAAACACCATATATTTT
CASRPTGAGNTIYF
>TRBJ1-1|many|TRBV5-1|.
TGCGCCAGCAGGACCTTAGGGGAACCAAACACTGAAGCTTTCTTT
CASRTLGEPNTEAFF
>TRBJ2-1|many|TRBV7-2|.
TGTGCCAGCGGGTCCTTCGGGAATGAGCAGTTCTTC
CASGSFGNEQFF
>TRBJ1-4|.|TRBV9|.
TGTGCCAGCAGCGGAACCGGACAAATTGATGAAAAACTGTTTTTT
CASSGTGQIDEKLFF
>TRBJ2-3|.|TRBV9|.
TGTGCCAGCAGCGCGCAATCGGGGACAGATACGCAGTATTTT
CASSAQSGTDTQYF
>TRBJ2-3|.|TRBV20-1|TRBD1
TGCAGTGCTAGGGGCCCGGGACAGGGGATAGATACGCAGTATTTT
CSARGPGQGIDTQYF
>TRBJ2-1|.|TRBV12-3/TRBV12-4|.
TGTGCCAGCAGTTTTATGGGTGCCAATGAGCAGTTCTTC
CASSFMGANEQFF
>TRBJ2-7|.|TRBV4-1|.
TGCGCCAGCAGACCGGGGGACTTCCTCTCCTACGAGCAGTACTTC
CASRPGDFLSYEQYF
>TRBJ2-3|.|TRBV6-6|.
TGTGCCAGCAGTTATCCCAGGGCAGGGGTAAGGGATACGCAGTATTTT
CASSYPRAGVRDTQYF
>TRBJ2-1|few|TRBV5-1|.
TGCGCCAGCAGCTTGGCCGGGACGAAGGGCAATGAGCAGTTCTTC
CASSLAGTKGNEQFF
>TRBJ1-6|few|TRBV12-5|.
TGTGCTAGTGGTTCATCACAGGGTCTGGATTATAATTCACCCCTCCACTTT
CASGSSQGLDYNSPLHF
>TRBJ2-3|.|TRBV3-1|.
TGTGCCAGCAGCCAAGATCTCCTAAGTACGCAGTATTTT
CASSQDLLSTQYF
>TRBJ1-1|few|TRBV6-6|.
TGTGCCAGCAGTTCGATTCCGACGAACACTGAAGCTTTCTTT
CASSSIPTNTEAFF